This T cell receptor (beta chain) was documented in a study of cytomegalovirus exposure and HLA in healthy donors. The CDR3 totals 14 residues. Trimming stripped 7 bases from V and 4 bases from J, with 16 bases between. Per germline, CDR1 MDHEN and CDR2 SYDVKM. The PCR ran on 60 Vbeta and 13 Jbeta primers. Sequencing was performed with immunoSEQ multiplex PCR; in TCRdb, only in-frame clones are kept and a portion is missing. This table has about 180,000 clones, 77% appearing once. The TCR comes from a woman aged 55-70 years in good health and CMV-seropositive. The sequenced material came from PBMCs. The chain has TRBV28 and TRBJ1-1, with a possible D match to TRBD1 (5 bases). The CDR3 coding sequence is TGTGCCAGCACCTTGGACATACACGGCACTGAAGCTTTCTTT. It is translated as CASTLDIHGTEAFF.